A single sample gave rise to the 25 T cell receptor beta chains below, sequenced in a study of OX40 agonist ivuxolimab in advanced cancers. Library generation was performed with the immunoSEQ multiplex PCR assay. TCRdb mirrors the immuneACCESS table, restricted to in-frame sequences. Some clones are absent from its copies; in checked studies, under half trace to an unresolved V gene, and the reason for the others is unknown. The sample table records fewer than 45,000 clones; around 82% of these occur just once. The ten largest make up more than 2% of the sample. The sequencing used CD4+ or CD8+ T cells sorted from blood, collected in a trial of the OX40 agonist ivuxolimab. The receptors come from an adult with an advanced solid tumor such as melanoma, head and neck, liver or kidney cancer.

The V call is TRBV2, the J call TRBJ1-1, with D possibly being TRBD1 (6 bases). CDR3 size: 14 residues. The V gene lost 7 bases and the J gene lost 4 bases, with 16 bases spanning the gap. Germline CDR1 SNHLY, CDR2 FYNNEI. The CDR3 bases are TGTGCCAGCATGTTGGGCAGGGGTTCCACTGAAGCTTTCTTT. As protein: CASMLGRGSTEAFF.

This rearrangement joins TRBV29-1 to TRBJ1-1; D gene uncertain. The germline gives CDR1 SQVTM, CDR2 ANQGSEA. The CDR3 length is 13 residues. V shed 1 base and J shed 0 bases, with 6 bases lying between them. CDR3 in DNA: TGCAGCGTTGAAGGCCAGCTGAACACTGAAGCTTTCTTT. This codes for CSVEGQLNTEAFF.

The chain couples TRBV10-3 to TRBJ2-2; 8 bases align to TRBD1. The germline V gene encodes CDR1 ENHRY and CDR2 SYGVKD. The length of the CDR3 is 13 residues. J was trimmed by 7 bases and V by 2 bases; bases with no gene match: 0. The CDR3 DNA is TGTGCCATCAGTGAGGGGACAGGCGGGGAGCTGTTTTTT. It encodes CAISEGTGGELFF.

The CDR3 protein is CASSYSLPGSSETQYF. The CDR3 DNA follows: TGTGCCAGCAGTTACTCTCTTCCAGGGAGCTCAGAGACCCAGTACTTC. This rearrangement joins TRBV6-5 to TRBJ2-5, with D possibly being TRBD1 or TRBD2 (5 bases each). V lost 0 bases and J lost 4, with 15 bases in between. CDR1 MNHEY and CDR2 SVGAGI come from the germline V gene. The CDR3 runs to 16 residues.

This chain joins TRBV20-1 and TRBJ2-5; maybe TRBD1 (6 bases). The V gene's germline CDR1 is DFQATT and CDR2 SNEGSKA (reference sequence). The V end lost 6 bases, the J end lost 7 bases, and 12 bases lay between the germline ends. The CDR3 spans 11 residues. CDR3 amino acids: CSAPRGGTQYF. The CDR3 nucleotides read TGCAGTGCCCCCAGGGGTGGGACCCAGTACTTC.

This rearrangement joins TRBV4-2 to TRBJ2-3; weak D call: TRBD2 (5 bases). The CDR3 spans 14 residues. The germline V gene has CDR1 LGHNA and CDR2 YNFKEQ. Deletions cut 1 base from V and 5 bases from J, with 10 bases between. CDR3 in amino acids: CASSQGSGRDTQYF. The DNA for the CDR3 is TGTGCCAGCAGCCAAGGTTCGGGGAGAGATACGCAGTATTTT.

The J gene is TRBJ1-6, the V gene TRBV9; TRBD1 aligns across 9 bases. Per germline, CDR1 SGDLS and CDR2 YYNGEE. This CDR3 comprises 15 residues. Losses at the gene ends were 0 bases for V and 10 bases for J; bases not matched to a gene: 5. CDR3 coding DNA: TGTGCCAGCAGCGTAGAAGGACAGGGGCGATCACCCCTCCACTTT. It yields the protein CASSVEGQGRSPLHF.

The V gene is TRBV2, the J gene TRBJ1-3; weak D call: TRBD1 (5 bases). The germline CDR1 and CDR2 sequences are SNHLY and FYNNEI. The ends were cut back, 3 bases at V and 2 bases at J, with 11 bases in the middle. This CDR3 is 15 amino acids long. CDR3 bases: TGTGCCAGCAGTGAGGGGGGGTTCGCTGGAAACACCATATATTTT. Encoded protein: CASSEGGFAGNTIYF.

The CDR3 here is CASASRRVGEQFF. In nucleotides, the CDR3 is TGTGCCAGCGCTTCGCGGCGGGTGGGTGAGCAGTTCTTC. The chain uses TRBV5-8 and TRBJ2-1; TRBD2 might be the D (5 bases). The germline V and J ends were trimmed by 7 bases and 9 bases, with 17 bases remaining between them. The CDR3 totals 13 residues. Germline loops: CDR1 SGHTS, CDR2 YDEGEE. Full variable domain (missing parts from reference TRBV5-8 and TRBJ2-1): EAGVTQSPTHLIKTRGQQATLRCSPISGHTSVYWYQQALGLGLQFLLWYDEGEERNRGNFPPRFSGRQFPNYSSELNVNALELEDSALYLCASASRRVGEQFFGPGTRLTVL.

The chain is built from TRBV19 and TRBJ1-1; 7 bases map to TRBD1. Germline assignment: CDR1 LNHDA and CDR2 SQIVND (reference sequence). Trimming removed 6 bases from V and 1 base from J; junction bases left unmatched: 8. This CDR3 region has 15 residues. The CDR3, as DNA: TGTGCCAGTAGCCGACAGGGAAATTGGAACACTGAAGCTTTCTTT. Translating gives CASSRQGNWNTEAFF.

The V and J genes are TRBV14 and TRBJ2-7; TRBD2 is a possible D gene (6 bases). The germline V and J ends were trimmed by 0 bases and 2 bases, with 14 bases remaining between them. Germline CDR1 is SGHDN and CDR2 is FVKESK. The CDR3 covers 16 residues. CDR3: CASSQERAGRPYEQYF. In nucleotides, the CDR3 is TGTGCCAGCAGCCAAGAGAGGGCGGGAAGACCCTACGAGCAGTACTTC. Combining the CDR3 with reference TRBV14 and TRBJ2-7 gives the whole variable domain EAGVTQFPSHSVIEKGQTVTLRCDPISGHDNLYWYRRVMGKEIKFLLHFVKESKQDESGMPNNRFLAERTGGTYSTLKVQPAELEDSGVYFCASSQERAGRPYEQYFGPGTRLTVT.

The chain links TRBV28 to TRBJ2-7; TRBD1 matches 11 bases. Germline assignment: CDR1 MDHEN and CDR2 SYDVKM. V shed 6 bases, J shed 3 bases, and the junction held 4 bases outside the gene matches. This CDR3 is 14 amino acids long. Written as DNA, the CDR3 is TGTGCCAGCAGAAGGGACAGGGGGAACTACGAGCAGTACTTC. This encodes CASRRDRGNYEQYF.

Comments on this clone: A read error may produce the germline difference seen at one junction end. This chain connects TRBV12-5 to TRBJ1-5, with D hard to call. The CDR3 consists of 11 residues. Germline V gives CDR1 LGHNT, CDR2 FRNRAP. The CDR3 nucleotides are TGTGCTAGTGGCTTGGATCAGCCCCAGCATTTT. Residues: CASGLDQPQHF.

This chain links TRBV9 with TRBJ1-2; unclear D gene. Per germline, CDR1 SGDLS and CDR2 YYNGEE. The CDR3 sequence is 14 residues long. Trimming shortened V by 3 bases and J by 8 bases, and 17 bases separated the two germline ends. The CDR3 sequence is CASSAAAGSGGYTF. The CDR3 nucleotides are TGTGCCAGCAGCGCCGCTGCGGGGTCGGGGGGCTACACCTTC.

The V and J genes are TRBV9 and TRBJ2-5; either TRBD1 or TRBD2 may supply D (5 bases each). This CDR3 region has 17 residues. The V end was cut by 4 bases, the J end by 1 base, with 20 bases between. CDR1 is SGDLS and CDR2 is YYNGEE in the germline V gene. The CDR3 sequence is CASSPHGAPGSQETQYF. The CDR3, as DNA: TGTGCCAGCAGCCCCCACGGGGCCCCCGGCAGCCAAGAGACCCAGTACTTC.

This chain links TRBV6-5 with TRBJ2-5; 8 nucleotides agree with TRBD2. This CDR3 spans 16 amino acids. After removal of 4 bases from V and 1 base from J, the junction contained 8 bases not matched to a gene. The germline V gene has CDR1 MNHEY and CDR2 SVGAGI. The CDR3 DNA follows: TGTGCCAGCAGTTTGGAGGGTGCGGGGGGCCAAGAGACCCAGTACTTC. Encoded protein: CASSLEGAGGQETQYF.

V usage is TRBV9 and J usage is TRBJ1-3; D possibly corresponds to TRBD1 (6 bases). The germline V and J ends were trimmed by 6 bases and 4 bases, with 17 bases remaining between them. CDR1 and CDR2 from the germline V gene are SGDLS and YYNGEE. The CDR3 covers 15 residues. CDR3 in DNA: TGTGCCAGCAACCCCGGGGGGGCTTACGGAAACACCATATATTTT. Protein product: CASNPGGAYGNTIYF.

This chain connects TRBV30 to TRBJ2-5, with D perhaps matching TRBD1 (6 bases). Trimming took 0 bases from V and 4 from J, leaving 9 bases between them. The CDR3 length is 13 residues. CDR1 is GTSNPN and CDR2 is SVGIG in the germline V gene (reference sequence). The CDR3 protein is CAWSVLRGETQYF. Here the CDR3 DNA reads TGTGCCTGGAGTGTACTCAGGGGAGAGACCCAGTACTTC.

The CDR3 spells CAWSRGSQYF. For the CDR3, the DNA is TGTGCCTGGAGTCGGGGGTCGCAGTACTTC. The chain combines TRBV30 with TRBJ2-7; tentative D call: TRBD2 (6 bases). The CDR3 consists of 10 residues. Looked up from germline, CDR1 is GTSNPN and CDR2 is SVGIG (reference sequence). V was clipped by 2 bases and J by 9 bases, with 8 bases between them.

A note on this clone: Germline is not matched at one junction end, which may reflect a read error. The CDR3 coding sequence is TGTGCTAGCAGCTTAGGGCAGGGGATAAACGAGCAGTACTTC. Its translation is CASSLGQGINEQYF. The rearrangement uses TRBV7-7 and TRBJ2-7; possibly TRBD1 for D (6 bases). CDR1 and CDR2 from the germline V gene are SSHAT and FNYEAQ (reference sequence). This CDR3 is built from 14 residues.

The V call is TRBV5-5, the J call TRBJ1-5; D call uncertain. V was pared by 0 bases and J by 1 base, with 8 bases between. This CDR3 comprises 15 residues. Germline CDR1 reads SGHKS; CDR2 reads YYEKEE (reference sequence). Written as DNA, the CDR3 is TGTGCCAGCAGCTTGGCTGACTCCAGCAATCAGCCCCAGCATTTT. Its translation is CASSLADSSNQPQHF. The variable domain in full, with the rest retrieved from reference TRBV5-5 and TRBJ1-5, is DAGVTQSPTHLIKTRGQQVTLRCSPISGHKSVSWYQQVLGQGPQFIFQYYEKEERGRGNFPDRFSARQFPNYSSELNVNALLLGDSALYLCASSLADSSNQPQHFGDGTRLSIL.

The rearrangement joins TRBV7-2 to TRBJ2-2; maybe TRBD2 (6 bases). The V and J ends lost 5 bases and 3 bases respectively, with 10 bases between them. The CDR3 consists of 14 residues. Germline lookup yields CDR1 SGHTA and CDR2 FQGNSA. CDR3: CASSRSGYTGELFF. The CDR3 coding sequence is TGTGCCAGCAGCCGTAGCGGATACACCGGGGAGCTGTTTTTT. Filled out from reference TRBV7-2 and TRBJ2-2, the complete variable domain reads GAGVSQSPSNKVTEKGKDVELRCDPISGHTALYWYRQSLGQGLEFLIYFQGNSAPDKSGLPSDRFSAERTGGSVSTLTIQRTQQEDSAVYLCASSRSGYTGELFFGEGSRLTVL.

Here the CDR3 reads CASSIWTDTDTQYF. In DNA, the CDR3 is TGTGCCAGTAGTATCTGGACGGACACAGATACGCAGTATTTT. The chain combines TRBV19 with TRBJ2-3, with D uncertain. V was shortened by 3 bases and J by 2 bases, with 9 bases between the two germline ends. Germline lookup yields CDR1 LNHDA and CDR2 SQIVND (reference sequence). This CDR3 has 14 residues.

The rearrangement links TRBV6-6 to TRBJ2-7; TRBD1 matches 9 bases. There are 15 residues in the CDR3. CDR1 MNHNY and CDR2 SVGAGI come from the germline V gene (reference sequence). Trimming cost V 4 bases and J 5 bases; bases outside gene matches: 9. The CDR3 protein is CASSLPGQGVNEQYF. The CDR3 nucleotides are TGTGCCAGCAGTTTGCCGGGACAGGGAGTCAACGAGCAGTACTTC.

Only one count was recorded for this clone. The V and J genes are TRBV2 and TRBJ1-4; D possibly corresponds to TRBD1 (6 bases). This CDR3 comprises 13 residues. The germline gives CDR1 SNHLY, CDR2 FYNNEI. The V and J ends lost 7 bases and 5 bases respectively, with 11 bases between them. In nucleotides, the CDR3 is TGTGCCAGCAAGGGAGGGGGGAATGAAAAACTGTTTTTT. Translating gives CASKGGGNEKLFF.